The following is a T cell receptor beta chain sequence with its context. Antigen: not known. These data belong to a study of vaccination and CD4 T cells after COVID-19. The treatment denotes: approximately nine-day PBMC culture with coronavirus spike peptide pools or control peptides (ViraFEST assay). V gave up 1 base and J gave up 4 bases, with 7 bases separating them. This CDR3 region has 13 residues. The germline gives CDR1 MDHEN, CDR2 SYDVKM. Cultured CD4+ T cells had their DNA profiled by the Oncomine TCR Beta short-read assay. In TCRdb, the PCR reads were re-called with MiXCR into one record per CDR3 protein. The sample has under 15,000 distinct CDR3 sequences; 53% are singletons.

The specimen sequenced was CD4+ T cells from blood, cultured in vitro. The receptor was isolated from a human donor who had recovered from COVID-19. The chain couples TRBV28 to TRBJ1-1; D unresolved. The CDR3: CASSLSRFTEAFF. Written as DNA, the CDR3 is TGTGCCAGCAGTTTATCCAGGTTCACTGAAGCTTTCTTT.